This T cell receptor (beta chain) was sequenced in a study of read filtering for tumor transcriptome and immune sequencing. Background on the study: IR-seq gave about 4 to 10.27 million TCR reads per sample; RNA-seq gave about 80 to 1,300.

Study results and limitations: Single-read clonotypes: roughly 86% of IR-seq clonotypes (approximately 3.7% of reads), 74.6% of RNA-seq clonotypes (approximately 43% of reads).

This library used around 400 ng RNA and molecular barcoded adaptors spanning alpha/delta and beta/gamma chains. TCRdb called the reads again in MiXCR, with one record for every CDR3 protein. Seen here are tens of thousands of distinct CDR3 sequences, approximately 14% observed once, and the top ten hold around 62%. Notes on this clonotype: The antigen remains unidentified.

CDR3 length: 14 residues. Germline V CDR1 and CDR2: LGHDT, YNNKEL (reference sequence). V gave up 8 bases and J gave up 4 bases; unmatched junction bases: 11. The clonotype comes from a donor at least 40 years old with multiple myeloma. Material for sequencing was a population of CD138-negative cells sorted from bone marrow. The V and J genes are TRBV3-1 and TRBJ2-7; 7 nucleotides line up with TRBD2. In nucleotides, the CDR3 is TGTGCCAGCGGTTCGCGGGAGCAATGGTACGAGCAGTACTTC. It translates to CASGSREQWYEQYF.